The present T cell receptor (beta chain) was sequenced within a study of regulatory T cells in long-lasting Graves disease (dated by TCRdb to the early 2020s). As for the study more broadly: Persistent Graves' disease was defined as antithyroid drug treatment for over 5 years with persistently positive TSH receptor autoantibodies. A total of about 33 samples underwent TCR sequencing: about 13 from persistent and some 20 from newly diagnosed Graves' disease patients. Persistent Graves' disease patients were compared with newly diagnosed Graves' disease patients by peripheral blood TCR sequencing and RNA sequencing. On average, persistent Graves' disease patients in the clinical cohort had been on antithyroid drugs for about 10.3 years. The study was conducted in China and was registered as a clinical trial.

The investigation overall reported the following: The small sample size was acknowledged by the authors as a limitation that may reduce accuracy. Persistent patients shared more public clonotypes among themselves (approximately 2,500) than newly diagnosed patients did (approximately 900). Preferential use of TRBV28, TRBJ1-2 and TRBJ2-5 was observed in persistent disease, whereas TRBV20-1 and TRBJ2-1 were favored in newly diagnosed disease. Because the primary lesion, thyroid tissue, could not be accessed, the study looked at peripheral blood alone. Sequencing and analysis were limited to the TCR beta chain. Compared with newly diagnosed patients, persistent Graves' disease patients had lower TCR Shannon entropy and fewer highly expanded clones, which suggests clonal expansion.

Taken with the paper, the label for time point translates to: persistent/refractory GD, antithyroid drugs over 5 years with positive TRAb. RNA was extracted from PBMCs in TRIzol for both TCR sequencing and RNA sequencing. The diagnosis of Graves' disease was made according to American Thyroid Association guidelines. Patients were recruited from an endocrinology department in Xi'an, China. Each patient gave approximately 9.7 milliliters of peripheral blood, collected in an EDTA anticoagulant tube. PBMCs were isolated by Ficoll Paque Plus density gradient separation without further T cell sorting. RNA quality was checked with an Agilent 2100 Bioanalyzer and agarose gel, and concentration with a NanoDrop 2000. V and J lose 3 bases and 6 bases, and a span of 17 bases separates them. CDR1 and CDR2 were assigned from the germline V gene (reference sequence) as DFQATT and SNEGSKA. The CDR3 numbers 14 residues from cysteine through phenylalanine. Only the CDR3 region is kept as DNA, spanning 42 bases read in frame from base 1.

The library was obtained by multiplex PCR. Sequencing instrument: Illumina HiSeq 4000. CDR3 regions were amplified by Arm-PCR with iRepertoire HTBI primers to construct TCR beta libraries. Before sequencing, the PCR products underwent gel purification. On the study's bioinformatics: Gene usage analysis of CDR3 amino acid clonotypes used the approximately 62 TRBV and about 14 TRBJ segments found across samples. COPE and FqMerger were used to merge filtered high-quality paired reads into contigs. BLAST was used to align contigs to IMGT TRBV, TRBD and TRBJ reference genes, and CDR3 was defined according to IMGT. Highly expanded clones were defined as clonotypes with a frequency above 0.1%. Repertoire diversity was measured by Shannon entropy, and V-J evenness by the Gini coefficient. Clonotypes shared by more than one individual were considered public. TCRdb applied fastp at Q25 and MiXCR to the public reads, then kept only in-frame beta chains. Rows are unified per CDR3 protein, each entry keeping the most common DNA and genes. The V and J calls here are based on TCRdb, not the publication. The sample has under 500,000 distinct CDR3 sequences on record, 20% of them singletons. Over 7.5% of the sample is in the top ten clones.

Notes on this clonotype: The clone's antigen remains unknown. This may be a read error: a much more frequent sequence differs by one nucleotide.

The sequencing used peripheral blood mononuclear cells (PBMCs), collected when the disease was refractory, from a patient treated with antithyroid drugs. The chain is made from TRBV20-1 and TRBJ1-1; the best D guess is TRBD1, with 6 bases matching. The TCR was taken from a female donor with Graves disease. CDR3 sequence: CSASAGRGFAEAFF. The nucleotide sequence is given as TGCAGTGCTAGTGCGGGCAGGGGTTTCGCTGAAGCTTTCTTT.